The source of this T cell receptor (beta chain) is a study of blood T cell repertoires in COVID-19. Turning to the study itself: Samples taken during acute and convalescent COVID-19 were collected in the United States, Italy and Spain.

In the source study's methods: Researchers report that nucleated cell counts were estimated from reference gene primer amplification. TCRdb's table, derived via immunoSEQ multiplex PCR, lists solely in-frame clones and lacks some. V, J and clone size were drawn from that table, and D and trimming were deduced from the DNA. The sample lists about 69,000 clones; 75% to 80% were seen once. Only one count was recorded for this clone. The germline V and J ends were trimmed by 4 bases and 5 bases, with 14 bases remaining between them. The CDR3 is 14 residues long. Germline CDR1 and CDR2: MDHEN and SYDVKM. The sample taken for sequencing was peripheral blood. The chain recombines TRBV28 with TRBJ1-1; D is ambiguous. The TCR originated in a human donor in a cohort sampled during active COVID-19. CDR3 sequence reads: CASSWEGVGTEAFF. CDR3 DNA: TGTGCCAGCAGTTGGGAGGGCGTGGGGACTGAAGCTTTCTTT. Full variable domain (remainder filled in from reference TRBV28 and TRBJ1-1): DVKVTQSSRYLVKRTGEKVFLECVQDMDHENMFWYRQDPGLGLRLIYFSYDVKMKEKGDIPEGYSVSREKKERFSLILESASTNQTSMYLCASSWEGVGTEAFFGQGTRLTVV.